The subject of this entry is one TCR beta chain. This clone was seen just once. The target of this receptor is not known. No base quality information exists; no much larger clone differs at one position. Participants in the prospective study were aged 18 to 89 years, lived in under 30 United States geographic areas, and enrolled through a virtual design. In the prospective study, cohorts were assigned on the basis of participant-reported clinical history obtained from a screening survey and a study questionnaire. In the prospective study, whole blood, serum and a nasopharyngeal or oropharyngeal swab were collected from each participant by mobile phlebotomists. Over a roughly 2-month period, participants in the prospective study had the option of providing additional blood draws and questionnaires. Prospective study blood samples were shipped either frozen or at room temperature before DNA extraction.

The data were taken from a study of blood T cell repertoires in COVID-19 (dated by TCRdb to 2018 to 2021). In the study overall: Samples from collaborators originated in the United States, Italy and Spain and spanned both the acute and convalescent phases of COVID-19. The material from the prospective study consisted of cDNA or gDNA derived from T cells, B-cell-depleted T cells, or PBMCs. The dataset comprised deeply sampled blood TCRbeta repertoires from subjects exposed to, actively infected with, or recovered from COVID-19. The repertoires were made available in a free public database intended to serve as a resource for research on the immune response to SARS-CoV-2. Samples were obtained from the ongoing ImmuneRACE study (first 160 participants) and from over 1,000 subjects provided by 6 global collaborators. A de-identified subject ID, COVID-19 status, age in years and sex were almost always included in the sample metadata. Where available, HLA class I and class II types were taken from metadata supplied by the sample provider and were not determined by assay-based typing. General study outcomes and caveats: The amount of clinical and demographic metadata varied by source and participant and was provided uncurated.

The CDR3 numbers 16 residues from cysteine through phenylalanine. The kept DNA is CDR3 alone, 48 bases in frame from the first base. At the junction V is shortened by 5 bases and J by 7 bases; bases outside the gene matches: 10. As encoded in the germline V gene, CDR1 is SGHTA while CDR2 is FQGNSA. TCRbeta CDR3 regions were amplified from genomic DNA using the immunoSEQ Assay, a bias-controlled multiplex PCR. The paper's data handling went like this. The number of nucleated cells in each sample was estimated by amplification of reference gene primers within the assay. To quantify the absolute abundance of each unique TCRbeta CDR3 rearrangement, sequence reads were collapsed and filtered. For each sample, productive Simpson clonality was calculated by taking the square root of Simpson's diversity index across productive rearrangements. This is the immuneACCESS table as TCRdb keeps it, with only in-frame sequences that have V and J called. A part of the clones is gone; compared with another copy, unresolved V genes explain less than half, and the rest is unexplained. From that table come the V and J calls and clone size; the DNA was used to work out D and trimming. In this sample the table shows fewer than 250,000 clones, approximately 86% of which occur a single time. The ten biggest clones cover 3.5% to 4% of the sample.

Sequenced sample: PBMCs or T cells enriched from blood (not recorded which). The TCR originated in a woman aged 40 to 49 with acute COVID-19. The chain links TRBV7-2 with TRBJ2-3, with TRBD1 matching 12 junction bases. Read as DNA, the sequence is TGTGCCAGCAGCCCCCTTCCGGGACAGGGGGCTCATACGCAGTATTTT. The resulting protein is CASSPLPGQGAHTQYF.